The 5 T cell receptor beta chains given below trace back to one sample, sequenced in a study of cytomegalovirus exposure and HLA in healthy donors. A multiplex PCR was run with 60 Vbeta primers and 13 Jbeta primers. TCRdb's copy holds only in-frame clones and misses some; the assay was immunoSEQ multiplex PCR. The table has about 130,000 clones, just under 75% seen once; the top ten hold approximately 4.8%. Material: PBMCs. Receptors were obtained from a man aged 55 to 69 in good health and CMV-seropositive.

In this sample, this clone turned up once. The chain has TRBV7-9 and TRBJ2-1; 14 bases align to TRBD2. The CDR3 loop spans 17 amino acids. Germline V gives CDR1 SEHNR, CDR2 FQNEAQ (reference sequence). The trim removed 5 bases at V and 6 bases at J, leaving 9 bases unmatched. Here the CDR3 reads CASSRGLAGGEGNEQFF. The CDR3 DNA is TGTGCCAGCAGCAGAGGACTAGCGGGGGGCGAGGGCAATGAGCAGTTCTTC.

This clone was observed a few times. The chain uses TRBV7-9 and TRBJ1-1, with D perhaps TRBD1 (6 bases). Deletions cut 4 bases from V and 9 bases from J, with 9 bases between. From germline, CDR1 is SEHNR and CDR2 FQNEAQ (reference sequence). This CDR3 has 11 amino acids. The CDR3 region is CASSYGQQAFF. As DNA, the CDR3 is TGTGCCAGCAGCTACGGACAGCAAGCTTTCTTT.

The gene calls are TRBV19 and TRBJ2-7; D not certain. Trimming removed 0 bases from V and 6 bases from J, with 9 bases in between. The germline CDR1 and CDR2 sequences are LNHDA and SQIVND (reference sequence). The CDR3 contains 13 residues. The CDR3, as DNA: TGTGCCAGTAGTATAGATCGCTGGAGCGAGCAGTACTTC. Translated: CASSIDRWSEQYF. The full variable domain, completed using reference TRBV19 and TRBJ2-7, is DGGITQSPKYLFRKEGQNVTLSCEQNLNHDAMYWYRQDPGQGLRLIYYSQIVNDFQKGDIAEGYSVSREKKESFPLTVTSAQKNPTAFYLCASSIDRWSEQYFGPGTRLTVT.

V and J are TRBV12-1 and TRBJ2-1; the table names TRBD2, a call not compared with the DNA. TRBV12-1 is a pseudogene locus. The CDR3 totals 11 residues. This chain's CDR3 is CASSLIYEQFF. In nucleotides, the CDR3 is TGTGCCAGCAGCTTAATCTATGAGCAGTTCTTC.

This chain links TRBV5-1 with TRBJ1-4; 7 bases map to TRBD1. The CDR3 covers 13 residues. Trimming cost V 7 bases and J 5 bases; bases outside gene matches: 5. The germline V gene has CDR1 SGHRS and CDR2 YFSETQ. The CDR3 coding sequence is TGCGCCAGCGGGGACAGCGTAAATGAAAAACTGTTTTTT. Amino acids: CASGDSVNEKLFF.